The 5 T cell receptor beta chains reported below all come from one sample, sequenced in a study of T cell clones after liver transplantation. Here immunoSEQ multiplex PCR was the method, and the copy in TCRdb shows in-frame clones only, minus some. Among 85,000 to 130,000 clones listed, more than 75% were seen once. The sample consisted of CD4+ T cells from blood, taken before liver transplant. These receptors were taken from a human donor who received a liver transplant.

The V call is TRBV11-2, the J call TRBJ2-1; D unclear. The CDR3 spans 13 residues. CDR1 and CDR2 (germline): SGHAT, FQNNGV. Trimming removed 4 bases at V and 9 bases at J, with 13 bases between. The CDR3 reads CASSSPRSLEQFF. The DNA of the CDR3 is TGTGCCAGCAGCTCCCCTCGCTCGCTTGAGCAGTTCTTC.

This clone was picked up a small number of times. The chain employs TRBV9 and TRBJ2-7; 10 bases are shared with TRBD2. Germline V gene lookup returns CDR1 SGDLS and CDR2 YYNGEE. V shed 3 bases and J 3 bases; nucleotides not matched to a gene: 6. The CDR3 runs 15 residues. CDR3 sequence: CASSADLAGVYEQYF. As DNA, the CDR3 is TGTGCCAGCAGCGCCGACCTAGCGGGAGTCTACGAGCAGTACTTC.

This rearrangement joins TRBV28 to TRBJ2-2; D not certain. Germline V gene sequence: CDR1 MDHEN, CDR2 SYDVKM. This CDR3 spans 13 amino acids. Trimming removed 6 bases from V and 4 bases from J, with 9 bases in between. The CDR3 spells CASSRGGTGELFF. DNA for the CDR3: TGTGCCAGCAGCCGAGGTGGCACCGGGGAGCTGTTTTTT.

The rearrangement links TRBV5-1 to TRBJ2-2; 9 bases align to TRBD1. J gave up 3 bases and V 1 base, and 1 base lay outside the gene matches. This CDR3 region has 15 residues. The germline CDR1 and CDR2 sequences are SGHRS and YFSETQ. The CDR3: CASSLTGGDTGELFF. Here the CDR3 DNA reads TGCGCCAGCAGCTTGACAGGGGGCGACACCGGGGAGCTGTTTTTT.

This chain uses TRBV30 with TRBJ1-5; possible D gene TRBD1, 6 bases. Trimming stripped 3 bases from V and 4 bases from J, with 19 bases between. Looked up from germline, CDR1 is GTSNPN and CDR2 is SVGIG (reference sequence). The CDR3 consists of 16 residues. In DNA form, the CDR3 reads TGTGCCTGGAGCCCCTGGGGGCGCGGGCCGAATCAGCCCCAGCATTTT. As protein: CAWSPWGRGPNQPQHF.